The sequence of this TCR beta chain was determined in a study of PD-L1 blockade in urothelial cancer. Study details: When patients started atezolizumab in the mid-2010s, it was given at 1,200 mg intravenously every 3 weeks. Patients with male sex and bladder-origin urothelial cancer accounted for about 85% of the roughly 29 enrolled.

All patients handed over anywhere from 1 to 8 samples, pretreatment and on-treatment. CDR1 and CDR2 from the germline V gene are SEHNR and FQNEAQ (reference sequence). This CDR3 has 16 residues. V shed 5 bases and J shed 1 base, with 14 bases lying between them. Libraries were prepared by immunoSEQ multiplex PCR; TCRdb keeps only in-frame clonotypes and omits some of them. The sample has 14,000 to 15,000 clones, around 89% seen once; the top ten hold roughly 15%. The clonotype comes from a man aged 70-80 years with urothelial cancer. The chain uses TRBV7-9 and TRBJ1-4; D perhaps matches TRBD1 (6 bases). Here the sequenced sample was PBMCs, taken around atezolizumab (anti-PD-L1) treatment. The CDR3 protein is CASSMTGWKTNEKLFF. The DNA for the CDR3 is TGTGCCAGCAGCATGACAGGTTGGAAAACTAATGAAAAACTGTTTTTT. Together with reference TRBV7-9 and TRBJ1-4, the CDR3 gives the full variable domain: DTGVSQNPRHKITKRGQNVTFRCDPISEHNRLYWYRQTLGQGPEFLTYFQNEAQLEKSRLLSDRFSAERPKGSFSTLEIQRTEQGDSAMYLCASSMTGWKTNEKLFFGSGTQLSVL.